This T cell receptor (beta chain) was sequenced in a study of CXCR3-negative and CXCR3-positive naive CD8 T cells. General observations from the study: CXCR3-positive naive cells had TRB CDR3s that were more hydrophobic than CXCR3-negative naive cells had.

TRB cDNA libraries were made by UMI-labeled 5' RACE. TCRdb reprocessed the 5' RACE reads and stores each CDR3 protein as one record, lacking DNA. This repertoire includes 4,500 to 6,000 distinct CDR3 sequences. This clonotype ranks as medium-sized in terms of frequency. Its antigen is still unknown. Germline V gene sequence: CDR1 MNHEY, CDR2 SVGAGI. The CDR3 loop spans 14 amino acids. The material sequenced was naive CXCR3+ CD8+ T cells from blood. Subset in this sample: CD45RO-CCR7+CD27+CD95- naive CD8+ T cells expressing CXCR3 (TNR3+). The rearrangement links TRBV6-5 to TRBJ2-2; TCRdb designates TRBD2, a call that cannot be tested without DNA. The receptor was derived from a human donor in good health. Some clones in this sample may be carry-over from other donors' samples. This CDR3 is CASSPPRGPGELFF.